This TCR beta chain was identified during a study of blood T cell repertoires in COVID-19. About the study: Acute-phase and convalescent COVID-19 samples originated in the United States, Italy and Spain. PBMCs, B-cell-depleted T cells, or T cells provided the cDNA or gDNA that made up the material.

CDR1 SGHNT and CDR2 YYREEE come from the germline V gene (reference sequence). V lost 3 bases and J 2 bases, leaving 8 bases between the germline ends. This CDR3 spans 13 amino acids. Under the authors' procedure: For nucleated cells, counts were estimated from reference gene primer amplification. Clones were read by immunoSEQ multiplex PCR, and TCRdb kept only the in-frame ones, dropping some. V, J and clone size are taken as reported in that table, and D and trimming were inferred from the DNA itself. Of 300,000 or so clones detected, roughly 86% appear once; the ten largest clones hold 1.5% to 2%. This clone was detected only a few times.

Sequencing used peripheral blood. The sequence was obtained from a woman between 45 and 65 years old with acute or convalescent COVID-19. The V call is TRBV5-4, the J call TRBJ1-2, with D perhaps matching TRBD1 (5 bases). As DNA, the CDR3 is TGTGCCAGCAGCTATCAGGGAAACTATGGCTACACCTTC. This sequence encodes CASSYQGNYGYTF.